A selection of T cell receptor beta chains follows, all from one sample in a study of regulatory T cells in long-lasting Graves disease. Each CDR3 protein gets one entry after TCRdb re-called the multiplex PCR reads with MiXCR. The table has about 300,000 distinct CDR3 sequences, over 15% seen once; the top ten hold more than 35%. The sequenced sample was peripheral blood mononuclear cells (PBMCs), obtained at new diagnosis, from a patient treated with antithyroid drugs. Every receptor here comes from a female donor with Graves disease. The CDR3 runs from the conserved cysteine through the conserved F or W. Each record gives: V gene, D gene, clone size, J gene, CDR3 DNA, CDR3 protein. A D gene is named only where the DNA matches it firmly. Part of the rows lack a size; the others show once, few, many or a class for expanded clones.

v_call: TRBV7-9
d_call: NA
clone_size: few
j_call: TRBJ2-7
cdr3_nt: TGTGCCAGCAGCCTTTCGGATGTCTACGAGCAGTACTTC
cdr3_aa: CASSLSDVYEQYF

v_call: TRBV11-2
d_call: NA
clone_size: many
j_call: TRBJ2-1
cdr3_nt: TGTGCCAGCAGCGACCGGGACCTAAAGGCATACAATGAGCAGTTCTTC
cdr3_aa: CASSDRDLKAYNEQFF

v_call: TRBV12-5
d_call: NA
clone_size: NA
j_call: TRBJ2-5
cdr3_nt: TGTGCTAGCAGGGTTAATGGGGACTTCCCCCAGGAGACCCAGTACTTC
cdr3_aa: CASRVNGDFPQETQYF

v_call: TRBV3-1
d_call: NA
clone_size: many
j_call: TRBJ2-5
cdr3_nt: TGTGCCAGCAGCCATGTCGCAGGGAAAGAGACCCAGTACTTC
cdr3_aa: CASSHVAGKETQYF

v_call: TRBV12-3/TRBV12-4
d_call: NA
clone_size: many
j_call: TRBJ2-5
cdr3_nt: TGTGCCAGCAGTGCATCAAAGACCCAGTACTTC
cdr3_aa: CASSASKTQYF

v_call: TRBV18
d_call: NA
clone_size: many
j_call: TRBJ2-3
cdr3_nt: TGTGCCAGCTCACCCCCTGGGACGACTAGCACAGATACGCAGTATTTT
cdr3_aa: CASSPPGTTSTDTQYF

v_call: TRBV19
d_call: TRBD2
clone_size: NA
j_call: TRBJ2-1
cdr3_nt: TGTGCCAGTAGTTATCCCTCCGCTAGCGCGGGGGACAATGAGCAGTTCTTC
cdr3_aa: CASSYPSASAGDNEQFF

v_call: TRBV13
d_call: NA
clone_size: many
j_call: TRBJ2-1
cdr3_nt: TGTGCCAGCAGCTTAGGCGGAGTAAGGAATGAGCAGTTCTTC
cdr3_aa: CASSLGGVRNEQFF

v_call: TRBV19
d_call: TRBD1
clone_size: many
j_call: TRBJ2-1
cdr3_nt: TGTGCCAGTAGTAGAGGGCGAGACAGGGGATACAATGAGCAGTTCTTC
cdr3_aa: CASSRGRDRGYNEQFF

v_call: TRBV4-2
d_call: TRBD1
clone_size: many
j_call: TRBJ1-1
cdr3_nt: TGTGCCAGCAGCACCGGACAGGGGGGAACTGAAGCTTTCTTT
cdr3_aa: CASSTGQGGTEAFF

v_call: TRBV10-1
d_call: NA
clone_size: many
j_call: TRBJ2-5
cdr3_nt: TGCGCCAGCTCGGACCACACAGAGACCCAGTACTTC
cdr3_aa: CASSDHTETQYF

v_call: TRBV11-3
d_call: TRBD1
clone_size: many
j_call: TRBJ2-3
cdr3_nt: TGTGCCAGCAGCTCGACAGGGAGAATAGCGGATACGCAGTATTTT
cdr3_aa: CASSSTGRIADTQYF

v_call: TRBV28
d_call: TRBD2
clone_size: many
j_call: TRBJ2-7
cdr3_nt: TGTGCCAGCAGTGGGCTCGGGACTAGCGGGTCTTCCCCTTCCTACGAGCAGTACTTC
cdr3_aa: CASSGLGTSGSSPSYEQYF

v_call: TRBV6-1
d_call: NA
clone_size: many
j_call: TRBJ2-5
cdr3_nt: TGTGCCAGCAGTCCTCGGACCCTGCCGAGGGAGACCCAGTACTTC
cdr3_aa: CASSPRTLPRETQYF

v_call: TRBV28
d_call: NA
clone_size: many
j_call: TRBJ2-6
cdr3_nt: TGTGCCAGCAGTGCGCAGGGTGCTGGGGCCAACGTCCTGACTTTC
cdr3_aa: CASSAQGAGANVLTF

v_call: TRBV30
d_call: NA
clone_size: many
j_call: TRBJ1-1
cdr3_nt: TGTGCCTGGAGTGTAAACAGGGAGACTGAAGCTTTCTTT
cdr3_aa: CAWSVNRETEAFF

v_call: TRBV28
d_call: TRBD2
clone_size: many
j_call: TRBJ2-7
cdr3_nt: TGTGCCAGCAGTTTACTCGGGACGGGGGGAGTCTACGAGCAGTACTTC
cdr3_aa: CASSLLGTGGVYEQYF

v_call: TRBV7-2
d_call: NA
clone_size: few
j_call: TRBJ2-5
cdr3_nt: TGTGCCAGCAGCGCCTACAGGGCGGAAGAGACCCAGTACTTC
cdr3_aa: CASSAYRAEETQYF

v_call: TRBV10-3
d_call: TRBD2
clone_size: many
j_call: TRBJ2-7
cdr3_nt: TGTGCCATCAGCCCCGTCCAGGGAGTAAAGCGGGAGTATTCCTACGAGCAGTACTTC
cdr3_aa: CAISPVQGVKREYSYEQYF

v_call: TRBV15
d_call: TRBD2
clone_size: few
j_call: TRBJ2-1
cdr3_nt: TGTGCCACCAGCAGAGAATCCGGGAGGGTCGATGAGCAGTTCTTC
cdr3_aa: CATSRESGRVDEQFF

v_call: TRBV28
d_call: NA
clone_size: NA
j_call: TRBJ1-4
cdr3_nt: TGTGCCAGCAGTAGCCGACTAACAGGGCCAGGGACGTTTGGAAAACTGTTTTTT
cdr3_aa: CASSSRLTGPGTFGKLFF

v_call: TRBV7-2
d_call: NA
clone_size: many
j_call: TRBJ2-5
cdr3_nt: TGTGCCAGCAGCTTAGATACAGCCGGGGGAGAGACCCAGTACTTC
cdr3_aa: CASSLDTAGGETQYF

v_call: TRBV27
d_call: TRBD2
clone_size: many
j_call: TRBJ2-1
cdr3_nt: TGTGCCAGCAGTTTGTGGACTAGCGGCCTTAGGTGGCAGTTCTTC
cdr3_aa: CASSLWTSGLRWQFF

v_call: TRBV29-1
d_call: NA
clone_size: many
j_call: TRBJ2-5
cdr3_nt: TGCAGCGTTGAAGAGGTTGAGACCCAGTACTTC
cdr3_aa: CSVEEVETQYF

v_call: TRBV12-3/TRBV12-4
d_call: TRBD1
clone_size: many
j_call: TRBJ2-5
cdr3_nt: TGTGCCAGCAGGACCAAGACAGGGGGGAGAGAGACCCAGTACTTC
cdr3_aa: CASRTKTGGRETQYF

v_call: TRBV29-1
d_call: NA
clone_size: many
j_call: TRBJ2-5
cdr3_nt: TGCAGCGTTGTGGGGGGAGATTTAAGGGAGACCCAGTACTTC
cdr3_aa: CSVVGGDLRETQYF

v_call: TRBV10-3
d_call: TRBD2
clone_size: many
j_call: TRBJ2-5
cdr3_nt: TGTGCCATCAGTGAGTCGTTGGCGGGAGCTCCAGAGACCCAGTACTTC
cdr3_aa: CAISESLAGAPETQYF

v_call: TRBV4-2
d_call: NA
clone_size: NA
j_call: TRBJ2-1
cdr3_nt: TGTGCCAGCAGCCAAGTACCAGGCTCCTACAATGAGCAGTTCTTC
cdr3_aa: CASSQVPGSYNEQFF

v_call: TRBV11-2
d_call: TRBD1
clone_size: many
j_call: TRBJ1-4
cdr3_nt: TGTGCCAGCAGCTTAGTAGGGGGCTGGGAAAAACTGTTTTTT
cdr3_aa: CASSLVGGWEKLFF

v_call: TRBV12-3/TRBV12-4
d_call: NA
clone_size: many
j_call: TRBJ2-3
cdr3_nt: TGTGCCAGCAGTTTACCCCGAAGACAGTTCTACCGACGGGATACGCAGTATTTT
cdr3_aa: CASSLPRRQFYRRDTQYF

v_call: TRBV27
d_call: TRBD2
clone_size: many
j_call: TRBJ2-3
cdr3_nt: TGTGCCAGCAGTTTAACTAGCGGGTGGGAAGATACGCAGTATTTT
cdr3_aa: CASSLTSGWEDTQYF

v_call: TRBV30
d_call: TRBD2
clone_size: NA
j_call: TRBJ2-1
cdr3_nt: TGTGCCTGGAGTGTACGGGGAGGGGTGACTAACAATGAGCAGTTCTTC
cdr3_aa: CAWSVRGGVTNNEQFF

v_call: TRBV5-1
d_call: NA
clone_size: NA
j_call: TRBJ2-3
cdr3_nt: TGCGCCAGCAGCTTGGAAGGCGGCCTCGATACGCAGTATTTT
cdr3_aa: CASSLEGGLDTQYF

v_call: TRBV6-1
d_call: NA
clone_size: many
j_call: TRBJ1-1
cdr3_nt: TGTGCCAGCAGCGGCAAGGGGGGTACTGAAGCTTTCTTT
cdr3_aa: CASSGKGGTEAFF

v_call: TRBV5-1
d_call: NA
clone_size: many
j_call: TRBJ2-1
cdr3_nt: TGCGCCAGCAGGGGCGGAGCAGACAACCACAATGAGCAGTTCTTC
cdr3_aa: CASRGGADNHNEQFF

v_call: TRBV6-1
d_call: TRBD2
clone_size: many
j_call: TRBJ2-5
cdr3_nt: TGTGCCAGCTCGACTACGAATGGGAGGGGAGAGACCCAGTACTTC
cdr3_aa: CASSTTNGRGETQYF

v_call: TRBV28
d_call: TRBD1
clone_size: NA
j_call: TRBJ1-5
cdr3_nt: TGTGCCAGCAGATCCTATCAAGGTCTCGGGACAGGGCAGCATTTT
cdr3_aa: CASRSYQGLGTGQHF

v_call: TRBV6-1
d_call: TRBD2
clone_size: NA
j_call: TRBJ2-3
cdr3_nt: TGTGCCAGCAGTGAGCTCCTAGCGGGAGGGCCAGTTACGCAGTATTTT
cdr3_aa: CASSELLAGGPVTQYF

v_call: TRBV5-1
d_call: TRBD2
clone_size: many
j_call: TRBJ2-5
cdr3_nt: TGCGCCAGCAGCATTCTTCTAGCGGGAGTCCAAGAGACCCAGTACTTC
cdr3_aa: CASSILLAGVQETQYF